The clone carrying this TCR beta chain is a singleton in its sample. Its target is unknown. The repertoire was sequenced with immunoSEQ multiplex PCR; TCRdb's copy has only in-frame clones and lacks some. The table lists under 20,000 clones, 55% to 80% of them singletons. Deletions cut 6 bases from V and 3 bases from J, with 14 bases between. CDR3 length equals 14 residues. CDR1 MNHEY and CDR2 SMNVEV come from the germline V gene (reference sequence). This entry comes from a study of OX40 agonist ivuxolimab in advanced cancers. Findings of the study overall: Some of the nonresponding patients also showed low levels of normalized T-cell clonal expansion.

This clonotype was obtained from an adult with an advanced solid tumor such as melanoma, head and neck, liver or kidney cancer. V usage is TRBV27 and J usage is TRBJ1-2, with D possibly TRBD1 on 6 matching bases. The sample was CD4+ or CD8+ T cells sorted from blood, taken in a trial of the OX40 agonist ivuxolimab. CDR3 in DNA: TGTGCCAGCAGCAAGGGGGTTGCCTACTATGGCTACACCTTC. Translation gives CASSKGVAYYGYTF.